Below, one T cell receptor beta chain is given with its context. The antigen is unknown. This record comes from a study of cytomegalovirus exposure and HLA in healthy donors. Study-level results: An apparent linkage of common viral pathogens to several of the most significant clusters emerged in a later analysis. A later analysis reportedly found fewer N-insertions in an Asian-associated ancestry cluster than the roughly 670-donor mean.

The CDR3 is made up of 18 amino acids. V lost 4 bases, J lost 1 base, and 7 bases stayed unmatched. Per germline, CDR1 GTSNPN and CDR2 SVGIG (reference sequence). 60 Vbeta and 13 Jbeta primers were used in PCR. The assay was immunoSEQ multiplex PCR, and TCRdb's table has in-frame clones only and misses some. This listing includes 70,000 to 80,000 clones. The TCR sequence derives from a man aged 40-55 years in good health and CMV-seronegative. The V and J genes are TRBV30 and TRBJ2-1; 16 bases map to TRBD2. The sample consisted of PBMCs. DNA of the CDR3: TGTGCCTGGAACTCCGGGACTAGCGGGGGGGGGTCCTACAATGAGCAGTTCTTC. Translated: CAWNSGTSGGGSYNEQFF.